The clone carrying this T cell receptor (beta chain) was counted once. Its antigen remains unknown. Sequenced by immunoSEQ multiplex PCR; TCRdb stores in-frame clones only, minus some. The sample contains about 2.1 million clones, approximately 94% of which appear only once. CDR3 size: 14 residues. V dropped 3 bases and J dropped 9 bases, with 14 bases sitting between them. Germline V gene lookup returns CDR1 MDHEN and CDR2 SYDVKM. CD45RO-negative, CCR7-positively selected cells formed the naive CD8 fraction, excluding terminally differentiated effector memory CD45RA+ cells. This entry is derived from a study of shared clonotypes between healthy human individuals. Study-wide points: Apart from blood, nothing was sampled; tissue repertoires likely differ.

Material: naive CD8+ T cells from PBMCs. The rearrangement uses TRBV28 and TRBJ2-2, with a tentative D call TRBD1 (5 bases). The TCR comes from a man aged 18 to 30 in good health. Some clones in this sample may be carry-over from other donors' samples. CDR3 loop: CASSFQGRGRELFF. As DNA, the CDR3 is TGTGCCAGCAGTTTTCAGGGCCGTGGCCGGGAGCTGTTTTTT.